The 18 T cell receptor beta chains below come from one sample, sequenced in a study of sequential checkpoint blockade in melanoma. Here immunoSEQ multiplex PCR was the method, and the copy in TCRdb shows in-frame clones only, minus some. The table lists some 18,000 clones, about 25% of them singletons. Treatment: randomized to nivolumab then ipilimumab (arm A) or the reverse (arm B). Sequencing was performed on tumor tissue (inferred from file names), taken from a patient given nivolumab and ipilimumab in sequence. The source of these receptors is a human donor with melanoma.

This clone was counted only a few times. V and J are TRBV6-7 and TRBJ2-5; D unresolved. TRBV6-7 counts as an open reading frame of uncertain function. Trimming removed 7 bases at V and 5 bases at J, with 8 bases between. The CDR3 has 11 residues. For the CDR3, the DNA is TGTGCCAGCAAAAATTTGGAGACCCAGTACTTC. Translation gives CASKNLETQYF.

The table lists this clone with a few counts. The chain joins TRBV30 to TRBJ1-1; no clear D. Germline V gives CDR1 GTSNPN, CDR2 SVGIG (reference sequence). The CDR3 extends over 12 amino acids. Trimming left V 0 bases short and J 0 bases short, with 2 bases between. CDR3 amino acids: CAWSVVNTEAFF. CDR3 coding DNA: TGTGCCTGGAGTGTAGTGAACACTGAAGCTTTCTTT.

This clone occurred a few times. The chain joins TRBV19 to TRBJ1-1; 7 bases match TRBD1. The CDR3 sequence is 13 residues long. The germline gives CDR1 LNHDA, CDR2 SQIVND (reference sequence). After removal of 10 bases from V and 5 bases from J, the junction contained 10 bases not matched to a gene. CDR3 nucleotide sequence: TGTGCCACCAGGCTCAGGGGGGAGACTGAAGCTTTCTTT. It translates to CATRLRGETEAFF. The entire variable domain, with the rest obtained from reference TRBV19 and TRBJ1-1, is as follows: DGGITQSPKYLFRKEGQNVTLSCEQNLNHDAMYWYRQDPGQGLRLIYYSQIVNDFQKGDIAEGYSVSREKKESFPLTVTSAQKNPTAFYLCATRLRGETEAFFGQGTRLTVV.

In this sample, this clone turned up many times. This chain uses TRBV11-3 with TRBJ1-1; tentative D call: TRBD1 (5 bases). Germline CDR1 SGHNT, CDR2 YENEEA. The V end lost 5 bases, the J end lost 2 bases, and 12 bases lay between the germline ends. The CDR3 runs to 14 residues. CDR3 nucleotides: TGTGCCAGCAGCATAACAGACAGCAACACTGAAGCTTTCTTT. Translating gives CASSITDSNTEAFF.

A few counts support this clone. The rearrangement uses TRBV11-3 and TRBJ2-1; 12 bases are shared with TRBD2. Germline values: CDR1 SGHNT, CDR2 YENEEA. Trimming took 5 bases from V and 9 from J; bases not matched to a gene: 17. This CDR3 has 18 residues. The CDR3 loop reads CASSRGFRTSGMDSEQFF. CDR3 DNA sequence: TGTGCCAGCAGCCGAGGATTCCGGACTAGCGGGATGGACAGTGAGCAGTTCTTC.

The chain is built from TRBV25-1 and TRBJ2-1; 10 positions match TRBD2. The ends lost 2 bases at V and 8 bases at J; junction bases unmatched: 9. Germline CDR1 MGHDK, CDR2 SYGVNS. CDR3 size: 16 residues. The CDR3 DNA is TGTGCCAGCAGTGAAGATGGACTAGCGGAGGGGGATGAGCAGTTCTTC. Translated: CASSEDGLAEGDEQFF.

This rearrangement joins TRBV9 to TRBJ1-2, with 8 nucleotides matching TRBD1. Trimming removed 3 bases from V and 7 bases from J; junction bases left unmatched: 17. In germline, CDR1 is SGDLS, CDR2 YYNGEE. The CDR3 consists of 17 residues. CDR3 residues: CASSAGQGLSIMGGYTF. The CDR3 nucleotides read TGTGCCAGCAGCGCCGGACAGGGCCTTTCGATTATGGGTGGCTACACCTTC.

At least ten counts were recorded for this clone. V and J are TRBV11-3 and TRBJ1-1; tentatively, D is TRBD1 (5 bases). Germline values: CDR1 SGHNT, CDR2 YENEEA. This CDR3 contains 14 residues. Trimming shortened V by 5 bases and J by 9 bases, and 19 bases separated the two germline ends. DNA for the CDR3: TGTGCCAGCAGCGAGACAGAAAAGTTTATAAAAGCTTTCTTT. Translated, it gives CASSETEKFIKAFF.

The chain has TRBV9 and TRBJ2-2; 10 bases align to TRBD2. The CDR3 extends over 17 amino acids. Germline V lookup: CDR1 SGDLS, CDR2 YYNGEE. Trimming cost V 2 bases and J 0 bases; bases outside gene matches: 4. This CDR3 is CASSVVAGGSNTGELFF. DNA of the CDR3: TGTGCCAGCAGCGTCGTAGCGGGAGGCTCGAACACCGGGGAGCTGTTTTTT.

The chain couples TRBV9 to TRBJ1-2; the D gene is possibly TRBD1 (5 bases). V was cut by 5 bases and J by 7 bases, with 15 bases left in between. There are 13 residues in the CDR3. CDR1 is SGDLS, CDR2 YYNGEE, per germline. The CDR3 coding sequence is TGTGCCAGCAGTGGTTATGGGACTCGTGGCTACACCTTC. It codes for CASSGYGTRGYTF.

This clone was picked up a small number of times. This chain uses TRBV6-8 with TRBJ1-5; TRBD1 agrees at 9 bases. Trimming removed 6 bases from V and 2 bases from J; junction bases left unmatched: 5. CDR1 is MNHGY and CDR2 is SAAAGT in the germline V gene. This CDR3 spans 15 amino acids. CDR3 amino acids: CASRQGALGNQPQHF. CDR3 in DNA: TGTGCCAGCAGACAGGGGGCGCTGGGCAATCAGCCCCAGCATTTT.

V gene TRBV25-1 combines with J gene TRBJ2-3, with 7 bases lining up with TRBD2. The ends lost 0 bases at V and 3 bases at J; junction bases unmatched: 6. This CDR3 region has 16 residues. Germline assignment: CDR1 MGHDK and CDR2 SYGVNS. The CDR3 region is CASSEYGLAGTDTQYF. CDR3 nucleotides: TGTGCCAGCAGTGAATACGGATTAGCGGGTACAGATACGCAGTATTTT. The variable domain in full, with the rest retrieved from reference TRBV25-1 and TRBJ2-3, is EADIYQTPRYLVIGTGKKITLECSQTMGHDKMYWYQQDPGMELHLIHYSYGVNSTEKGDLSSESTVSRIRTEHFPLTLESARPSHTSQYLCASSEYGLAGTDTQYFGPGTRLTVL.

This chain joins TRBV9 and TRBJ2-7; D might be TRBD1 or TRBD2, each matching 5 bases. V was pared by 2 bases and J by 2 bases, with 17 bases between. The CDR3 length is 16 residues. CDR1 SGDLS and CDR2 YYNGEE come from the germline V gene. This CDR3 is CASSVDAGAGTYEQYF. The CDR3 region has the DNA TGTGCCAGCAGCGTGGACGCCGGGGCAGGAACCTACGAGCAGTACTTC.

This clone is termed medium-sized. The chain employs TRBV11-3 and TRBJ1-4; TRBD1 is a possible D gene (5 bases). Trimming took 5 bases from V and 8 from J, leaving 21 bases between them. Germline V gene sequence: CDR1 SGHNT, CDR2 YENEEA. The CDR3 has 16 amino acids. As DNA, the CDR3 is TGTGCCAGCAGCCCCGGGGGGATGCCCAGGAGGGAAAAACTGTTTTTT. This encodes CASSPGGMPRREKLFF.

The CDR3 reads CASSYPGVGQPQHF. The DNA for the CDR3 is TGTGCCAGCAGTTACCCGGGGGTAGGTCAGCCCCAGCATTTT. The V and J genes are TRBV6-8 and TRBJ1-5; D is perhaps TRBD1 (5 bases). Germline loops: CDR1 MNHGY, CDR2 SAAAGT. The CDR3 extends over 14 amino acids. With 2 bases removed from V and 6 bases from J, the gap between germline ends came to 11 bases.

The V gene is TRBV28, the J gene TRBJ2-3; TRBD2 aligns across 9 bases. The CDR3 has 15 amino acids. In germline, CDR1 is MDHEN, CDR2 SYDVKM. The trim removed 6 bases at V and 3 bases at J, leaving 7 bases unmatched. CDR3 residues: CASRALAGITDTQYF. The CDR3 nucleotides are TGTGCCAGCAGGGCTCTAGCGGGGATTACAGATACGCAGTATTTT.

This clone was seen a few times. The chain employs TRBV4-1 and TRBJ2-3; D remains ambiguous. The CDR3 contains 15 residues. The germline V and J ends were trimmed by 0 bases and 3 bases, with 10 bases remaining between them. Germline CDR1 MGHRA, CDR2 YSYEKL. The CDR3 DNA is TGCGCCAGCAGCCAAGAAGGCAGATTTACAGATACGCAGTATTTT. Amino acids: CASSQEGRFTDTQYF.

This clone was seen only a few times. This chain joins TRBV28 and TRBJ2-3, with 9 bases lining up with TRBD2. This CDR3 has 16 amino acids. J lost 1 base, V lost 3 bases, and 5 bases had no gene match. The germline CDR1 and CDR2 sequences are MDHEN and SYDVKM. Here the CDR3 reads CASSFWAGGGTDTQYF. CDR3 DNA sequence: TGTGCCAGCAGTTTCTGGGCGGGAGGGGGCACAGATACGCAGTATTTT. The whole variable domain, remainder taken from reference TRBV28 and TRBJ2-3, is DVKVTQSSRYLVKRTGEKVFLECVQDMDHENMFWYRQDPGLGLRLIYFSYDVKMKEKGDIPEGYSVSREKKERFSLILESASTNQTSMYLCASSFWAGGGTDTQYFGPGTRLTVL.